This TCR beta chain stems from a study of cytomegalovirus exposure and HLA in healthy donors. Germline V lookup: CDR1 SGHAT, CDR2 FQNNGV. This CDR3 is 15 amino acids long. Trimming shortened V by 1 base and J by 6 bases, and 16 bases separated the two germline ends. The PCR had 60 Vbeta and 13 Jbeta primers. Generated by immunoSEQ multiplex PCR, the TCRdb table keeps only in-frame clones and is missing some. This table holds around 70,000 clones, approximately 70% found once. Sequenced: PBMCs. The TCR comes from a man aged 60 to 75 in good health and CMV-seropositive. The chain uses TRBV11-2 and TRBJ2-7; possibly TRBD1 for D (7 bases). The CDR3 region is CASSLGGAGGAEQYF. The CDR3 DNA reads TGTGCCAGCAGCTTAGGGGGGGCAGGGGGAGCCGAGCAGTACTTC.